Listed below are T cell receptor beta chains from one sample, sequenced in a study of cytomegalovirus exposure and HLA in healthy donors. Some clones are missing from TCRdb's copy, which holds only in-frame ones; the method was immunoSEQ multiplex PCR. Of tens of thousands of clones in the sample, 60% to 80% were seen once. The sequenced material came from PBMCs. All receptors derive from a woman between 40 and 55 years old in good health and CMV-seronegative. Both conserved end residues are part of each CDR3. Fields, in order: J gene, V gene, clone size, D gene, CDR3 DNA, CDR3 protein. A D gene is named only where the DNA matches it firmly. Not every row has a clone size; where given, it reads once, few, many or a size class.

J: TRBJ2-7; V: TRBV2; size: once; D: .; DNA: TGTGCCAGCAGTGAGGACACCAGCCGATCCAAGCAGTACTTC; CDR3: CASSEDTSRSKQYF
J: TRBJ1-1; V: TRBV25-1; size: .; D: .; DNA: TGTGCCAGCACCCCCGGGACATTGAACACTGAAGCTTTCTTT; CDR3: CASTPGTLNTEAFF
J: TRBJ2-1; V: TRBV7-3; size: few; D: TRBD1; DNA: TGTGCCAGCAGCCAGAACAGGGGGGCCTACAATGAGCAGTTCTTC; CDR3: CASSQNRGAYNEQFF
J: TRBJ2-1; V: TRBV4-1; size: .; D: .; DNA: TGCGCCAGCAGTCGGGGTCCCCCCTACAATGAGCAGTTCTTC; CDR3: CASSRGPPYNEQFF
J: TRBJ2-5; V: TRBV5-6; size: .; D: .; DNA: TGTGCCAGCAGCTTTGATACAGGCCAAGAGACCCAGTACTTC; CDR3: CASSFDTGQETQYF
J: TRBJ1-2; V: TRBV30; size: .; D: TRBD1; DNA: TGTGCCTGGAGTGAAGGGACAGGGGGAATCTATGGCTACACCTTC; CDR3: CAWSEGTGGIYGYTF
J: TRBJ2-3; V: TRBV11-2; size: .; D: .; DNA: TGTGCCAGCAGAATAAGTCAGGGGTTCGCCACAGATACGCAGTATTTT; CDR3: CASRISQGFATDTQYF
J: TRBJ1-1; V: TRBV10-3; size: .; D: .; DNA: TGTGCCATCAGTGAGTCAACGGGGGAAGCTTTCTTT; CDR3: CAISESTGEAFF
J: TRBJ1-6; V: TRBV2; size: .; D: TRBD1; DNA: TGTGCCAGCAGGGGGACAGGAGAATCACCCCTCCACTTT; CDR3: CASRGTGESPLHF
J: TRBJ1-5; V: TRBV10-3; size: .; D: .; DNA: TGTGCCATCAGTGATGCCGGGAGCAATCAGCCCCAGCATTTT; CDR3: CAISDAGSNQPQHF
J: TRBJ2-1; V: TRBV5-4; size: .; D: TRBD2; DNA: TGTGCCAGCAGCTTGGGCCCCCTAGCGGGGGGATACAATGAGCAGTTCTTC; CDR3: CASSLGPLAGGYNEQFF
J: TRBJ2-4; V: TRBV4-3; size: .; D: .; DNA: TGCGCCAGCAGCCAAGTGGAGCAAGGCTTTTCAAGGAACATTCAGTACTTC; CDR3: CASSQVEQGFSRNIQYF
J: TRBJ2-1; V: TRBV29-1; size: few; D: TRBD1; DNA: TGCAGCGTTCCGGGACAGGGGCTTGAGCAGTTCTTC; CDR3: CSVPGQGLEQFF
J: TRBJ2-7; V: TRBV19; size: .; D: TRBD2; DNA: TGTGCCAGCTCATCTAGCGGATTCTCCTACGAGCAGTACTTC; CDR3: CASSSSGFSYEQYF
J: TRBJ2-7; V: TRBV30; size: .; D: TRBD2; DNA: TGTGCCTGGGGGGGGACTAGCGGGACCTACGAGCAGTACTTC; CDR3: CAWGGTSGTYEQYF
J: TRBJ2-7; V: TRBV5-5; size: .; D: .; DNA: TGTGCCAGCAGCTTGCCGCCCTGGTCCCCCAGGGTATCCTACGGCGAGCAGTACTTC; CDR3: CASSLPPWSPRVSYGEQYF
J: TRBJ1-2; V: TRBV6-1; size: .; D: .; DNA: TGTGCCAGCAGTGCGTCGGGCGGGGGCCGCGGCTATGGCTACACCTTC; CDR3: CASSASGGGRGYGYTF
J: TRBJ2-6; V: TRBV28; size: once; D: .; DNA: TGTGCCAGCAGTCTCCCGGGACAGGGGGCAACTAGCGGGAGACGATCTGGGGCCAACGTCCTGACTTTC; CDR3: CASSLPGQGATSGRRSGANVLTF
J: TRBJ1-2; V: TRBV18; size: .; D: TRBD1; DNA: TGTGCCAGCTCACCAGGAACGGGACAGGACTATGGCTACACCTTC; CDR3: CASSPGTGQDYGYTF
J: TRBJ1-1; V: TRBV21-1; size: .; D: .; DNA: TGTGCCAGCAGCAAAGGACAGGGTTCTTCTGACGCTGAAGCTTTCTTT; CDR3: CASSKGQGSSDAEAFF
J: TRBJ1-1; V: TRBV2; size: .; D: .; DNA: TGTGCCAGCAGTGGTAAAACTGAAGCTTTCTTT; CDR3: CASSGKTEAFF
J: TRBJ2-1; V: TRBV4-1; size: few; D: .; DNA: TGCGCCAGCAGCCAGACCCCGTCAGGGCTGGGGAATGAGCAGTTCTTC; CDR3: CASSQTPSGLGNEQFF
J: TRBJ2-1; V: TRBV5-4; size: few; D: TRBD1; DNA: TGTGCCAGCAGCCAGGACAGGAGCTCCTACAATGAGCAGTTCTTC; CDR3: CASSQDRSSYNEQFF
J: TRBJ2-7; V: TRBV27; size: .; D: TRBD1; DNA: TGTGCCAGCAGGATGACAGGGGGCGACCTGTTCGAGCAGTACTTC; CDR3: CASRMTGGDLFEQYF
J: TRBJ1-5; V: TRBV6-1; size: .; D: .; DNA: TGTGCCAGCACTAACCGATATAGCAATCAGCCCCAGCATTTT; CDR3: CASTNRYSNQPQHF
J: TRBJ1-5; V: TRBV10-1; size: .; D: TRBD1; DNA: TGCGCCAGCAGTGACTACACAGGGGAAAGGAATCAGCCCCAGCATTTT; CDR3: CASSDYTGERNQPQHF
J: TRBJ2-1; V: TRBV5-1; size: .; D: TRBD1; DNA: TGCGCCAGCAGCTTGGGGGACAGGAACAATGAGCAGTTCTTC; CDR3: CASSLGDRNNEQFF
J: TRBJ1-3; V: TRBV7-6; size: .; D: .; DNA: TGTGCCAGCAGACCCTCGTCAGGGATTGTCGCTGGAAACACCATATATTTT; CDR3: CASRPSSGIVAGNTIYF
J: TRBJ2-3; V: TRBV7-2; size: few; D: TRBD2; DNA: TGTGCCAGCAGCTTAGGGAGCGGGAGTTCGACAGATACGCAGTATTTT; CDR3: CASSLGSGSSTDTQYF
J: TRBJ2-7; V: TRBV28; size: .; D: TRBD2; DNA: TGTGCCAGCAGTATCAATACTAGCGGGCGCCGTCGATACGAGCAGTACTTC; CDR3: CASSINTSGRRRYEQYF
J: TRBJ1-3; V: TRBV6-6; size: few; D: .; DNA: TGTGCCAGCACAGGGGCGGGGGAAACGAACACCATATATTTT; CDR3: CASTGAGETNTIYF
J: TRBJ1-1; V: TRBV28; size: .; D: TRBD1; DNA: TGTGCCAGCAGTACGACCCGGACAGGGGTCGACACTGAAGCTTTCTTT; CDR3: CASSTTRTGVDTEAFF
J: TRBJ2-7; V: TRBV11-2; size: .; D: .; DNA: TGTGCCAGCAGCTTAGAACGGGTTATCCACGAGCAGTACTTC; CDR3: CASSLERVIHEQYF
J: TRBJ1-1; V: TRBV6-5; size: .; D: .; DNA: TGTGCCAGCAGTCCCGGGGGAGTTCCTGAAGCTTTCTTT; CDR3: CASSPGGVPEAFF
J: TRBJ1-1; V: TRBV28; size: .; D: .; DNA: TGTGCCAGCAGTTTAACAGGGAACACTGAAGCTTTCTTT; CDR3: CASSLTGNTEAFF
J: TRBJ1-1; V: TRBV28; size: .; D: TRBD1; DNA: TGTGCCAGCAGCCGATGGCCGGCCCAGGGGGGTACTGAAGCTTTCTTT; CDR3: CASSRWPAQGGTEAFF
J: TRBJ1-2; V: TRBV28; size: .; D: .; DNA: TGTGCCAGCAGTGCCATCCAGGGCCCTGGCTACACCTTC; CDR3: CASSAIQGPGYTF
J: TRBJ2-3; V: TRBV14; size: .; D: TRBD2; DNA: TGTGCCAGCAGCCCCCTTTTAGGGAGGGAAAATACCGACACAGATACGCAGTATTTT; CDR3: CASSPLLGRENTDTDTQYF
J: TRBJ2-3; V: TRBV11-2; size: .; D: TRBD2; DNA: TGTGCCAGCAGCTTAGAAACTAGCGGGTCAACAGATACGCAGTATTTT; CDR3: CASSLETSGSTDTQYF
J: TRBJ1-1; V: TRBV7-2; size: .; D: .; DNA: TGTGCCAGCAGCCTACGACAGAACACTGAAGCTTTCTTT; CDR3: CASSLRQNTEAFF
J: TRBJ2-7; V: TRBV28; size: .; D: TRBD2; DNA: TGTGCCAGCAGTTCTGCGGGGGAGGTGAGTGCGTACGAGCAGTACTTC; CDR3: CASSSAGEVSAYEQYF
J: TRBJ1-1; V: TRBV6-5; size: .; D: .; DNA: TGTGCTACCCGCGCTCTCCCCGGGAACACTGAAGCTTTCTTT; CDR3: CATRALPGNTEAFF
J: TRBJ2-5; V: TRBV7-3; size: few; D: .; DNA: TGTGCCAGCAGCGAGGCGGGGACCGACCAAGAGACCCAGTACTTC; CDR3: CASSEAGTDQETQYF
J: TRBJ1-5; V: TRBV2; size: .; D: TRBD1; DNA: TGTGCCAGCAGTAGGGACAGGGCCAATCAGCCCCAGCATTTT; CDR3: CASSRDRANQPQHF
J: TRBJ1-2; V: TRBV6-1; size: few; D: TRBD1; DNA: TGTGCCAGCAGGGACAGGGGGCGACAGAACTATGGCTACACCTTC; CDR3: CASRDRGRQNYGYTF
J: TRBJ1-1; V: TRBV5-1; size: .; D: TRBD1; DNA: TGCGCCAGCAGCCGAACCGGGACAGGGAATTTCGCCGGTGAAGCTTTCTTT; CDR3: CASSRTGTGNFAGEAFF
J: TRBJ2-2; V: TRBV7-8; size: .; D: TRBD1; DNA: TGTGCCAGCAGCTGGGACAGGGGGAGCGCCGGGGAGCTGTTTTTT; CDR3: CASSWDRGSAGELFF